This is a list of T cell receptor beta chains from one sample in a study of CD8 T cells in ankylosing spondylitis. Via MiXCR, TCRdb re-called the 5' RACE reads, giving one row per CDR3 protein. Of 700,000 to 850,000 distinct CDR3 sequences listed, 12% are singletons. Sequenced material: blood, either unsorted or a sorted T cell fraction (not recorded which). These receptors were taken from a male donor with ankylosing spondylitis. The CDR3 runs from the conserved cysteine through the conserved F or W. A D gene is named only where the DNA matches it firmly. Clone size, where shown, is once, few, many, or a class for clones that have expanded.

D,V,J,size,CDR3,DNA
TRBD1,TRBV28,TRBJ1-2,NA,CASRTDRGYYGYTF,TGTGCCAGCAGAACCGACAGGGGGTACTATGGCTACACCTTC
NA,TRBV5-1,TRBJ2-1,NA,CASSLDPGRSEQFF,TGCGCCAGCAGTTTGGACCCAGGCCGCAGTGAGCAGTTCTTC
NA,TRBV20-1,TRBJ2-3,few,CSARLVLGPGTQYF,TGCAGTGCTAGATTAGTTTTGGGGCCGGGTACGCAGTATTTT
NA,TRBV12-3/TRBV12-4,TRBJ2-2,NA,CASSRSTASTGELFF,TGTGCCAGCAGTAGGTCGACTGCGAGCACCGGGGAGCTGTTTTTT
TRBD2,TRBV10-3,TRBJ2-1,few,CAISRSSGRAYNEQFF,TGTGCCATCAGTAGATCTAGCGGGAGGGCCTACAATGAGCAGTTCTTC
NA,TRBV7-2,TRBJ1-5,few,CASSLKGMYSNQPQHF,TGTGCCAGCAGCTTAAAGGGGATGTATAGCAATCAGCCCCAGCATTTT
TRBD2,TRBV9,TRBJ2-1,NA,CASSVEGTSGVNEQFF,TGTGCCAGCAGCGTAGAAGGGACTAGCGGCGTCAATGAGCAGTTCTTC
TRBD2,TRBV7-7,TRBJ2-5,many,CASSTGTIDGTQYF,TGTGCTAGCAGTACCGGGACTATAGATGGGACCCAGTACTTC
NA,TRBV5-1,TRBJ2-2,few,CPNDPRAAGELFF,TGCCCTAACGATCCCCGGGCGGCCGGGGAGCTGTTTTTT
NA,TRBV15,TRBJ1-2,few,CATSRDILGDSRYGYTF,TGTGCCACCAGCAGAGATATATTAGGGGACTCTCGGTATGGCTACACCTTC
NA,TRBV20-1,TRBJ1-5,few,CSAWTRDNSNQPQHF,TGCAGTGCTTGGACCCGGGACAATAGCAATCAGCCCCAGCATTTT
NA,TRBV12-3/TRBV12-4,TRBJ2-7,many,CASSLRQGMGEQYF,TGTGCCAGCAGTCTCCGCCAGGGGATGGGCGAGCAGTACTTC
NA,TRBV6-5,TRBJ1-2,many,CASSTGANYGYTF,TGTGCCAGCAGCACAGGAGCTAACTATGGCTACACCTTC
NA,TRBV29-1,TRBJ2-7,many,CSVVGSFWSEQYF,TGCAGCGTTGTCGGGAGCTTCTGGAGCGAGCAGTACTTC
NA,TRBV4-3,TRBJ2-1,NA,CASSQPGQEAEQFF,TGCGCCAGCAGCCAACCGGGACAAGAAGCTGAGCAGTTCTTC
NA,TRBV20-1,TRBJ1-5,few,CSATDSFNQPQHF,TGCAGTGCAACGGACAGCTTCAATCAGCCCCAGCATTTT
TRBD1,TRBV11-2,TRBJ1-1,few,CASSTLGQALTEAFF,TGTGCCAGCAGCACCCTGGGACAGGCCCTCACTGAAGCTTTCTTT
NA,TRBV20-1,TRBJ2-5,NA,CSARVLGQYQETQYF,TGCAGTGCTAGAGTTTTGGGTCAGTACCAAGAGACCCAGTACTTC
NA,TRBV12-3/TRBV12-4,TRBJ1-5,few,CASSPRKAGPQHF,TGTGCCAGCAGTCCCCGGAAGGCAGGGCCCCAGCATTTT
TRBD1,TRBV5-1,TRBJ1-2,few,CASSLTSGQGTGYTF,TGCGCCAGCAGCTTAACGTCGGGACAGGGGACTGGCTACACCTTC
TRBD1,TRBV4-1,TRBJ1-1,few,CASSQPRQGGTEAFF,TGCGCCAGCAGCCAACCTCGACAGGGTGGCACTGAAGCTTTCTTT
NA,TRBV20-1,TRBJ1-2,few,CNGLPNPFGYTF,TGCAATGGACTTCCAAACCCCTTTGGCTACACCTTC
NA,TRBV7-2,TRBJ1-1,few,CASSLMGNEAFF,TGTGCCAGCAGCTTGATGGGGAATGAAGCTTTCTTT
NA,TRBV6-5,TRBJ1-6,few,CASSYSFPGNNSPLHF,TGTGCCAGCAGTTACTCGTTCCCAGGCAATAATTCACCCCTCCACTTT
TRBD2,TRBV5-6,TRBJ2-5,NA,CASSPSGREETQYF,TGTGCCAGCAGCCCTAGCGGGCGCGAAGAGACCCAGTACTTC
TRBD1,TRBV5-1,TRBJ2-7,NA,CASSTDRVSSYEQYF,TGCGCCAGCAGCACCGACAGGGTTTCGTCCTACGAGCAGTACTTC
TRBD1,TRBV4-2,TRBJ1-5,few,CASSQGNRGQVQPQHF,TGTGCCAGCAGCCAGGGGAACAGGGGGCAGGTTCAGCCCCAGCATTTT
TRBD1,TRBV7-9,TRBJ2-7,NA,CASSFRQGAILSYEQYF,TGTGCCAGCAGCTTTAGACAGGGGGCGATCCTATCCTACGAGCAGTACTTC
NA,TRBV5-5,TRBJ2-3,few,CASSRVTVTSDTQYF,TGTGCCAGCAGCAGGGTGACAGTTACCTCAGATACGCAGTATTTT
NA,TRBV5-1,TRBJ2-5,NA,CASSRGATVAQETQYF,TGCGCCAGCAGCCGGGGGGCGACAGTCGCCCAAGAGACCCAGTACTTC
NA,TRBV6-5,TRBJ2-5,NA,CASSYKRETQYF,TGTGCCAGCAGTTACAAGAGAGAGACCCAGTACTTC